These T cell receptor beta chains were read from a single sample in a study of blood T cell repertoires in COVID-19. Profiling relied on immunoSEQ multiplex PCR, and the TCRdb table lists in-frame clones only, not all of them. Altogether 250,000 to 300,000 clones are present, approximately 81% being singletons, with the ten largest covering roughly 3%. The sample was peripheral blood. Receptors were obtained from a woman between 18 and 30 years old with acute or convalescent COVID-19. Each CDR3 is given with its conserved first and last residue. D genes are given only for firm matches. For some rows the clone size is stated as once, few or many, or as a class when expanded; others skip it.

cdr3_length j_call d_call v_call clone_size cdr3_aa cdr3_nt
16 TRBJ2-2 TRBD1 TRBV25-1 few CASSALGQGAPGELFF TGTGCCAGCAGTGCTCTGGGACAGGGGGCCCCCGGGGAGCTGTTTTTT
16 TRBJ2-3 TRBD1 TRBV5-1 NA CASSQGTGGDTDTQYF TGCGCCAGCAGCCAGGGGACAGGTGGTGACACAGATACGCAGTATTTT
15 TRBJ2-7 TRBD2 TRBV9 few CASSVAWAGRDEQYF TGTGCCAGCAGCGTAGCTTGGGCAGGGAGGGACGAGCAGTACTTC
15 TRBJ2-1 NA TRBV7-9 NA CASSLYRASYNEQFF TGTGCCAGCAGCTTATACAGGGCGTCCTACAATGAGCAGTTCTTC
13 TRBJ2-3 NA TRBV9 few CASSRTGTDTQYF TGTGCCAGCAGCAGGACAGGCACAGATACGCAGTATTTT
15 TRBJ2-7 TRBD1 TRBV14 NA CASSPQTGGYYEQYF TGTGCCAGCAGCCCACAGACAGGGGGATACTACGAGCAGTACTTC
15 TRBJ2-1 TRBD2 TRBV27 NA CASSPLAGLYNEQFF TGTGCCAGCAGTCCTCTAGCGGGCTTATACAATGAGCAGTTCTTC
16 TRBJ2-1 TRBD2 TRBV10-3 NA CAISDTGTRGYNEQFF TGTGCCATCAGTGACACCGGGACTAGGGGCTACAATGAGCAGTTCTTC
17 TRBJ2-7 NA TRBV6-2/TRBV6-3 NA CASSQVQGRGPLMEQYF TGTGCCAGCAGTCAGGTACAGGGAAGGGGACCACTGATGGAGCAGTACTTC
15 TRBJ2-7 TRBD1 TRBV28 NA CASSLGGTGPYEQYF TGTGCCAGCAGTTTAGGGGGGACAGGGCCATACGAGCAGTACTTC
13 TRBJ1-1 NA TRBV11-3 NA CASSLDRTEEAFF TGTGCCAGCAGCTTAGACCGGACAGAAGAAGCTTTCTTT
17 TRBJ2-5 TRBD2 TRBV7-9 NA CASSPPLADLYQETQYF TGTGCCAGCAGCCCGCCCCTAGCGGACCTGTACCAAGAGACCCAGTACTTC
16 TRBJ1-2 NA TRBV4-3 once CASSQDHQGKGYGYTF TGCGCCAGCAGCCAAGATCACCAGGGGAAGGGGTATGGCTACACCTTC
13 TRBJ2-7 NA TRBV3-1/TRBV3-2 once CASSLAQSYEQYF TGTGCCAGCAGCCTAGCGCAATCCTACGAGCAGTACTTC
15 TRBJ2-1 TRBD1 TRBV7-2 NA CASSLAGQGGGEQFF TGTGCCAGCAGCTTAGCGGGACAGGGAGGGGGTGAGCAGTTCTTC
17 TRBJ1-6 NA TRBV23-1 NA CASSQSPRTLTYSPLHF TGCGCCAGCAGTCAATCACCCCGGACACTGACATATTCACCCCTCCACTTT
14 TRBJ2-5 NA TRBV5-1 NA CASSLLLRGETQYF TGCGCCAGCAGCTTGCTCCTCCGCGGGGAGACCCAGTACTTC
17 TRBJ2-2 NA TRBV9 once CASSVDPLDSNTGELFF TGTGCCAGCAGCGTAGACCCCCTGGACAGTAACACCGGGGAGCTGTTTTTT
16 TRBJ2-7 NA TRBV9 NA CASSPRLGGGSYEQYF TGTGCCAGCAGCCCGAGATTAGGGGGGGGGTCCTACGAGCAGTACTTC
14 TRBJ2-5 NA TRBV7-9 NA CAIRGSEGVETQYF TGTGCCATCCGGGGGTCGGAAGGTGTCGAGACCCAGTACTTC
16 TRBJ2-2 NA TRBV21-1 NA CASSVRTGAGTGELFF TGTGCCAGCAGCGTAAGGACAGGGGCGGGCACCGGGGAGCTGTTTTTT
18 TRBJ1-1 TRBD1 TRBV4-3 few CASSQEIGQGGFNTEAFF TGCGCCAGCAGCCAAGAGATCGGACAGGGTGGATTCAACACTGAAGCTTTCTTT